The rows below give T cell receptor beta chains drawn from one sample of a study of beta chain features in type 1 diabetes. This table comes from immunoSEQ multiplex PCR, and its TCRdb copy is limited to in-frame clones, with some not included. The table shows a few hundred thousand clones, with 16% occurring only once. Sequencing was performed on naive CD4+ T cells from blood. The receptors derive from a man aged 25 to 40 with type 1 diabetes. CDR3s include the opening cysteine and the closing phenylalanine or tryptophan. A D gene is named only where the DNA matches it firmly. Clone size is given for some rows only: seen once, a few or many times, or a class if the clone is expanded.

>few|TRBV2|TRBJ2-3|NA
TGTGCCAGCAGTTCTAAGACCTCTGATACGCAGTATTTT
CASSSKTSDTQYF
>few|TRBV4-2|TRBJ2-1|NA
TGTGCCAGCAGCCAAGCGATAGGATATAACAATGAGCAGTTCTTC
CASSQAIGYNNEQFF
>NA|TRBV27|TRBJ1-5|TRBD1
TGTGCCAGCAGTCCAGGACAGGGGGATAATCCGCCCCAGCATTTT
CASSPGQGDNPPQHF
>few|TRBV20-1|TRBJ2-7|NA
TGCAGTGCTAGAGATACAGCCGAGCAGTACTTC
CSARDTAEQYF
>few|TRBV7-9|TRBJ2-1|TRBD2
TGTGCCAGCAGCCCCCGACTAGCGCTTAGCTCCTACAATGAGCAGTTCTTC
CASSPRLALSSYNEQFF
>few|TRBV18|TRBJ2-1|TRBD1
TGTGCCAGCTCACCACCGGGACAGGGCTACAATGAGCAGTTCTTC
CASSPPGQGYNEQFF
>NA|TRBV29-1|TRBJ2-2|NA
TGCAGCGTGGCAAGGATGCAAGGGGAGCTGTTTTTT
CSVARMQGELFF
>NA|TRBV27|TRBJ2-3|NA
TGTGCCACCTTGGAGGCGGGGTCAGATACGCAGTATTTT
CATLEAGSDTQYF
>NA|TRBV7-2|TRBJ2-7|NA
TGTGCCAGCAGCCCTGGACCCTACGAGCAGTACTTC
CASSPGPYEQYF
>NA|TRBV5-1|TRBJ2-3|NA
TGCGCCAGCAGCTTGGAAGGGTCAGATACGCAGTATTTT
CASSLEGSDTQYF
>NA|TRBV7-2|TRBJ1-5|NA
TGTGCCAGCAGCTTTCAGAATCAGCCCCAGCATTTT
CASSFQNQPQHF
>NA|TRBV29-1|TRBJ1-1|NA
TGCAGCGTAACCGCGGGGGCCCCAAGTTCAGCTTTCTTT
CSVTAGAPSSAFF
>NA|TRBV7-6|TRBJ2-5|NA
TGTGCCAGCAGCTTAGCTGACCAAGAGACCCAGTACTTC
CASSLADQETQYF
>NA|TRBV29-1|TRBJ2-7|TRBD1
TGCAGCGTCCGGGACAGGGGCTCCTACGAGCAGTACTTC
CSVRDRGSYEQYF
>NA|TRBV5-4|TRBJ2-5|TRBD1
TGTGCCAGCAGCTTCGGACAGGTGGAGACCCAGTACTTC
CASSFGQVETQYF
>NA|TRBV11-2|TRBJ2-3|TRBD1
TGTGCGCTCGGGACAGCTAGCACAGATACGCAGTATTTT
CALGTASTDTQYF
>few|TRBV19|TRBJ2-4|TRBD1
TGTGCCAGTAGTATACGCCGGGACAGCCTAGCCAAAAACATTCAGTACTTC
CASSIRRDSLAKNIQYF
>NA|TRBV30|TRBJ2-7|TRBD1
TGTGCCTGGGCGGGACAGGGAGTTGGCGAGCAGTACTTC
CAWAGQGVGEQYF
>few|TRBV2|TRBJ2-1|NA
TGTGCCAGCAGGGACTCCAACTACAATGAGCAGTTCTTC
CASRDSNYNEQFF
>NA|TRBV6-6|TRBJ1-1|NA
TGTGCCAGCAGTTACGACGCAGTTGAAGCTTTCTTT
CASSYDAVEAFF
>NA|TRBV15|TRBJ2-1|TRBD2
TGTGCCACCAGCAGAGCCGCGGGACTAGCGGGACGCAGCTCCTACAATGAGCAGTTCTTC
CATSRAAGLAGRSSYNEQFF
>NA|TRBV7-2|TRBJ1-1|NA
TGTGCCAGCAGCTTAACAGCGAACACTGAAGCTTTCTTT
CASSLTANTEAFF
>few|TRBV7-9|TRBJ1-2|NA
TGTGCCAGCAGCGCTCCTAACTATGGCTACACCTTC
CASSAPNYGYTF
>NA|TRBV4-1|TRBJ2-4|NA
TGCGCCAGCAGCCGGTCTGCGCGAGAGGACATTCAGTACTTC
CASSRSAREDIQYF
>NA|TRBV29-1|TRBJ2-5|NA
TGCAGCGTGGCGGGCAGGGCCCGAGAGACCCAGTACTTC
CSVAGRARETQYF
>NA|TRBV7-7|TRBJ2-5|NA
TGTGCTAGCAGCTCGAGGGAGACCCAGTACTTC
CASSSRETQYF
>few|TRBV11-1|TRBJ2-1|NA
TGTGCCAGCAGCTTAGTTGGCCAGGAAGTATACAATGAGCAGTTCTTC
CASSLVGQEVYNEQFF
>few|TRBV20-1|TRBJ2-7|NA
TGCAGTGCTAGAGAGAGTTACGAGCAGTACTTC
CSARESYEQYF
>NA|TRBV30|TRBJ2-3|NA
TGTGCCTGCGTTGGCCAGGGGCGAAACGCAGATACGCAGTATTTT
CACVGQGRNADTQYF
>NA|TRBV11-2|TRBJ2-1|NA
TGTGCCAGCAGCTTAGACCCTAGCCTCGTCCGGGAGCAGTTCTTC
CASSLDPSLVREQFF
>NA|TRBV29-1|TRBJ1-1|TRBD1
TGCAGCGCACTGGGACAGTTTGAAGCTTTCTTT
CSALGQFEAFF
>few|TRBV20-1|TRBJ1-2|NA
TGCAGTAGTGGTCTGGGGGAAGGCTACACCTTC
CSSGLGEGYTF
>NA|TRBV29-1|TRBJ2-5|NA
TGCAGCGTACCGAAAATCGGAGACCACGCCCTTGAGACCCAGTACTTC
CSVPKIGDHALETQYF
>few|TRBV23-1|TRBJ1-4|NA
TGCGCCAGCCCCGGGGGTAACGGTGAAAAACTGTTTTTT
CASPGGNGEKLFF
>NA|TRBV9|TRBJ1-5|NA
TGTGCCAGCAGCGTAGGAGGGATTAGCAATCAGCCCCAGCATTTT
CASSVGGISNQPQHF
>few|TRBV6-5|TRBJ1-2|NA
TGTGCCAGCAGTTACTCTTCAGTAACAGGGATCTATGGCTACACCTTC
CASSYSSVTGIYGYTF
>NA|TRBV5-1|TRBJ2-3|NA
TGCGCCAGCAGCTCCTATAGAACTAGCACAGATACGCAGTATTTT
CASSSYRTSTDTQYF
>NA|TRBV7-9|TRBJ1-2|NA
TGTAAGCAAGGCTATGGCTACACCTTC
CKQGYGYTF
>NA|TRBV21-1|TRBJ2-1|NA
TGTGCCAGCAGCAAAGTGGACGTGTCGGATGAGCAGTTCTTC
CASSKVDVSDEQFF
>few|TRBV28|TRBJ1-2|NA
TGTGCCAGCAGGCGCTTCTATAACTATGGCTACACCTTC
CASRRFYNYGYTF
>NA|TRBV7-9|TRBJ2-5|NA
TGTGCCAGCAGTTCCCTGGGGGGAGAGACCCAGTACTTC
CASSSLGGETQYF
>few|TRBV25-1|TRBJ2-7|TRBD2
TGTGCCAGCAGTGTGACTAGCGGGAGTCGGAGGTACGAGCAGTACTTC
CASSVTSGSRRYEQYF
>few|TRBV30|TRBJ1-3|NA
TGTGCCTGGCAGGGAAGTGGAAACACCATATATTTT
CAWQGSGNTIYF
>NA|TRBV9|TRBJ2-1|NA
TGTGCCAGCAGCGTAGCTGGATCAAACAATGAGCAGTTCTTC
CASSVAGSNNEQFF
>few|TRBV20-1|TRBJ2-5|NA
TGCAGTGCTAGACTGGAGACCCAGTACTTC
CSARLETQYF
>NA|TRBV9|TRBJ2-6|NA
TGTGCCAGCAGCCCCTCAGGATCCGGGGCCAACGTCCTGACTTTC
CASSPSGSGANVLTF
>NA|TRBV7-9|TRBJ2-3|TRBD1
TGTGCCAGCAGCTCCGACAGGGGTGGCACAGATACGCAGTATTTT
CASSSDRGGTDTQYF
>few|TRBV27|TRBJ2-1|NA
TGTGCCAGCAGTTTATGGCCTAGCCGCAATGAGCAGTTCTTC
CASSLWPSRNEQFF
>NA|TRBV28|TRBJ2-7|TRBD1
TGTGCCAGCAGTTTGGGGACAGGGGTCTACGAGCAGTACTTC
CASSLGTGVYEQYF
>NA|TRBV29-1|TRBJ2-3|TRBD2
TGCAGCGTTGCCAGCGGGATGGCCACAGATACGCAGTATTTT
CSVASGMATDTQYF
>few|TRBV9|TRBJ2-3|TRBD2
TGTGCCAGCAACCAACTCCCAGGACCTAGCGGGAGCACAGATACGCAGTATTTT
CASNQLPGPSGSTDTQYF
>NA|TRBV6-5|TRBJ1-2|NA
TGTGCCAGCACCCAGGGTGAGGGGTACTATGGCTACACCTTC
CASTQGEGYYGYTF
>NA|TRBV29-1|TRBJ1-1|TRBD1
TGCAGCACGAGACAGGGACCTGAAGCTTTCTTT
CSTRQGPEAFF
>NA|TRBV5-6|TRBJ2-4|NA
TGTGCCAGCAGCTTGGTTGGGGGAGCCAAAAACATTCAGTACTTC
CASSLVGGAKNIQYF
>NA|TRBV4-2|TRBJ2-7|TRBD2
TGTGCCAGCAGCCCGGGACTAGCGGGCATCGAGCAGTACTTC
CASSPGLAGIEQYF
>few|TRBV10-3|TRBJ1-3|NA
TGTGCCATCATTCCACAGGGAGCCGGAAACACCATATATTTT
CAIIPQGAGNTIYF
>few|TRBV6-5|TRBJ2-4|NA
TGTGCCAGCACCTCAGGAGGACTGGGCAAAAACATTCAGTACTTC
CASTSGGLGKNIQYF
>NA|TRBV29-1|TRBJ1-2|NA
TGCAGCGTTTCACTAACCCCCCCACATAACTATGGCTACACCTTC
CSVSLTPPHNYGYTF
>NA|TRBV30|TRBJ2-6|NA
TGTGCCTGGTTTCCGCAGGGCGCCAACGTCCTGACTTTC
CAWFPQGANVLTF
>NA|TRBV6-1|TRBJ2-3|TRBD2
TGTGCCAGCAGTGTCGGGACTAGCGGGAGTGGCCGAGCGTTCGATTTT
CASSVGTSGSGRAFDF